This entry features one T cell receptor (beta chain) sequence. This specimen belongs to a study of shared clonotypes between healthy human individuals. Using immunoSEQ multiplex PCR, the repertoire was profiled, and TCRdb retains in-frame clones only, with some absent. The sample shows roughly 1 million clones, approximately 80% of them seen only once. There are 14 residues in the CDR3. J is TRBJ1-1 and V is TRBV21-1; the table names TRBD1, a call not compared with the DNA. TRBV21-1 has pseudogene status. The source of this sequence is a man aged 18 to 30 in good health. Some clones in this sample may be carry-over from other donors' samples. Sequenced input: memory CD4+ T cells from PBMCs. Noted subset: CD45RA-negative fraction. The CDR3 nucleotides are TGTGCCAGCAGCAGTACAGGGATGAACACTGAAGCTTTCTTT. Translating gives CASSSTGMNTEAFF.